This T cell receptor beta chain was captured by sequencing in a study of T cells expressing NK-cell markers (dated by TCRdb to 2018 to 2020). General notes on the study: Seven or eight donors provided sorted CD3+CD56+NKG2C+, CD3+CD56+NKG2C- and CD3+CD56-NKG2C+ T-cell subsets, whose TCR beta-chain repertoires were profiled. Illumina HiSeq 2000/2500, MiSeq or NextSeq was used to sequence libraries as 2 x 150 bp reads. Among the eight sequenced donors, only one was HCMV-seronegative, while the other seven were HCMV-seropositive. The eight sequenced donors were randomly selected healthy volunteers, three men and five women.

A commercial ELISA kit detecting HCMV-specific IgG in serum was used to determine HCMV serostatus. Peripheral blood mononuclear cells were isolated from blood by Ficoll density gradient centrifugation. The CDR3 runs 15 amino acids, cysteine and phenylalanine included. No DNA sequence was recorded. In the germline V gene, CDR1 corresponds to SGHRS and CDR2 to YFSETQ. Turning to this clonotype: Its antigen specificity is not known.

The sequencing machine was an Illumina HiSeq 2000. 5'RACE template switching, by which a universal primer site and unique molecular identifiers were added, was used to make TCR beta cDNA libraries. cDNA synthesis was primed from the TCR beta constant segment and was followed by two successive PCR amplification steps. The paper's processing steps were these. MIGEC handled demultiplexing of the reads and grouping by UMI, while MiTCR was used to assemble and quantify clonotypes. Only TCR cDNA sequences supported by at least two reads were kept to exclude erroneous sequences. Downstream repertoire analysis used the tcR package, and clonotypes were matched across fractions by CDR3 nucleotide sequence plus V segment. VDJmatch was used to annotate antigen specificity against VDJdb, with one amino acid substitution in CDR3 allowed. The reads underwent TCRdb reprocessing, giving one record for each CDR3 protein sequence and no DNA. The V and J calls reflect TCRdb's pipeline rather than the authors' work. The data table for this sample lists about 380,000 distinct CDR3 sequences. Roughly 5.2% of the sample belongs to the ten largest clones.

Study-wide conclusions, independent of this receptor: Whether the expanded NKG2C-expressing T cell clones were specific for HCMV antigens remained unclear. Those dominant clonotypes were again the most abundant among CD3+CD56-NKG2C+ cells in a handful of donors, at roughly 28.3-65%. In more than 5 donors, the dominant CD3+CD56+NKG2C+ clonotypes were found to rank among the top 10 CD8+ clonotypes and to make up roughly 1.0-7.0% of CD8+ T cells.

Recombination linked TRBV5-1 to TRBJ2-7; lacking DNA, the TRBD1 call made by TCRdb goes unchecked. Sequenced sample: blood T cells: a sorted CD56 or NKG2C T cell subset, CD4+ or CD8+ T cells, or bulk PBMC T cells (not recorded which). This sequence originates from a man aged 18-69 years in good health. The CDR3 amino acid sequence is: CASSKPGTETYEQYF.